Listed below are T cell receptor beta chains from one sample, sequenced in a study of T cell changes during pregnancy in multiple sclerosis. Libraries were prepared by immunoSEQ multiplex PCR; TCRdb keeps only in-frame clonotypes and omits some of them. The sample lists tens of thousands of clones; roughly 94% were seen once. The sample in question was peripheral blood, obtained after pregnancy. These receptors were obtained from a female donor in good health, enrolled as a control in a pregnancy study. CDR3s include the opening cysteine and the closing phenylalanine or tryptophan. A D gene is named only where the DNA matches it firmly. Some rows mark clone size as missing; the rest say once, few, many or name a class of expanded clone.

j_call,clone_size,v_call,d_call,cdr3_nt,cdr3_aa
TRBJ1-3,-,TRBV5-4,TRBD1,TGTGCCAGCAGCTTGAAAGGGGGCCAGGGAAACACCATATATTTT,CASSLKGGQGNTIYF
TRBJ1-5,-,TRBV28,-,TGTGCCAGCAGTTTCCTAAATCAGCCCCAGCATTTT,CASSFLNQPQHF
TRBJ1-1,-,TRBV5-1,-,TGCGCCAGCAGCTTTGTCCCGGGGGGCGGCACTGAAGCTTTCTTT,CASSFVPGGGTEAFF
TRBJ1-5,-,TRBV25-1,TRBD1,TGTGCCAGCAGTCCGGGCAACCGGGACAGTAATCAGCCCCAGCATTTT,CASSPGNRDSNQPQHF
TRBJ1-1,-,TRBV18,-,TGTGCCAGCTCACCTCGCGGAGGCACTGAAGCTTTCTTT,CASSPRGGTEAFF
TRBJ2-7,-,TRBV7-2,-,TGTGCCAGCAGCTTGACCGTAGGCTGGGGCGACGAGCAGTACTTC,CASSLTVGWGDEQYF
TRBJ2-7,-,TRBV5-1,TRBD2,TGCGCCAGCAGCTTGGAAGGGACTATCTACGAGCAGTACTTC,CASSLEGTIYEQYF
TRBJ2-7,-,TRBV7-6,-,TGTGCCAGCAGCACAACAGACTACGAGCAGTACTTC,CASSTTDYEQYF
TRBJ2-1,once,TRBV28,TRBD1,TGTGCCAGCAGTTTATTTCGGACAGGGGGCTTGAGTGTCGATGAGCAGTTCTTC,CASSLFRTGGLSVDEQFF
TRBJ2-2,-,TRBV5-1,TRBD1,TGCGCCAGCAGCTTGACAGGGGCAACGAACACCGGGGAGCTGTTTTTT,CASSLTGATNTGELFF
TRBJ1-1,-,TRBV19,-,TGTGCCAGTAGTCCCGGTGGGGGGACTGAAGCTTTCTTT,CASSPGGGTEAFF
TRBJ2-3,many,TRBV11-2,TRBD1,TGTGCCAGCAGCCTCCAACGACAGGGGGCGGGCACAGATACGCAGTATTTT,CASSLQRQGAGTDTQYF
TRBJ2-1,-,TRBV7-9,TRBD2,TGTGCCAGCAGCTTGCGACTAGCGGGAGGATACAATGAGCAGTTCTTC,CASSLRLAGGYNEQFF
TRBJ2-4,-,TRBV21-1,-,TGTGCCAGCAGCAAAGTTCAAAGGACAGGGAGGTACTTC,CASSKVQRTGRYF
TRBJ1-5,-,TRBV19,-,TGTGCCAGTAGTATCTCGTGGGACAATAATCAGCCCCAGCATTTT,CASSISWDNNQPQHF
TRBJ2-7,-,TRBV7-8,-,TGTGCCAGCAGCACTTCCTCCTTCCCGGGAGAAGGAGAGCAGTACTTC,CASSTSSFPGEGEQYF
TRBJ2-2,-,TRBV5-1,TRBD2,TGCGCCAGCAGTTCCGGGACTACCACCGGGGAGCTGTTTTTT,CASSSGTTTGELFF
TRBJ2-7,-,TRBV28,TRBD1,TGTGCCAGCAGTGGACCCCGGACAGGGAGGTTTTCCTACGAGCAGTACTTC,CASSGPRTGRFSYEQYF
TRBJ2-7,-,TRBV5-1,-,TGCGCCAGCATCCCGGACGGCGGAAGCGGGCCGCAGTACTTC,CASIPDGGSGPQYF
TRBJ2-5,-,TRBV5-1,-,TGCGCCAGCAGCTTGGGTCTAAAAGAGACCCAGTACTTC,CASSLGLKETQYF
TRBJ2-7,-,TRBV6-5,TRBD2,TGTGCCAGCAGCCATGTGACTAGCGGTTCCTACGAGCAGTACTTC,CASSHVTSGSYEQYF
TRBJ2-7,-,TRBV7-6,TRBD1,TGTGCCAGCAGCGCAGAGACAGGGACCGAGCAGTACTTC,CASSAETGTEQYF
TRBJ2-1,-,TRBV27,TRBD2,TGTGCCAGCAGTTTGCGGGAGATCGGGTCCAATGAGCAGTTCTTC,CASSLREIGSNEQFF
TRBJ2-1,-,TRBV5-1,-,TGCGCCAGCAGCTTGTTTCTGTCCTACAATGAGCAGTTCTTC,CASSLFLSYNEQFF
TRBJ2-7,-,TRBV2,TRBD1,TGTGCCAGCAGCCGAGTGCCACCGGGACAGGTGGGCGAGCAGTACTTC,CASSRVPPGQVGEQYF
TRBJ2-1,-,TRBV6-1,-,TGTGCCAGCAGGATAGACAGCTACAATGAGCAGTTCTTC,CASRIDSYNEQFF
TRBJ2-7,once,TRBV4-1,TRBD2,TGCGCCAGCAGCCAAATACTAAGCGGGACCTACGAGCAGTACTTC,CASSQILSGTYEQYF
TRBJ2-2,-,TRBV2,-,TGTGCCAGCAGTATTCCGGGACTCAGTAGCACCGGGGAGCTGTTTTTT,CASSIPGLSSTGELFF